A single sample is the source of the 30 T cell receptor beta chains below, sequenced in a study of blood T cell repertoires in COVID-19. TCRdb's table, derived via immunoSEQ multiplex PCR, lists solely in-frame clones and lacks some. Of more than 85,000 clones detected, about 90% appear once; the ten largest clones hold around 2.1%. Sequencing was performed on peripheral blood. The receptors stem from a man in his forties or fifties with COVID-19, enrolled during active disease.

The gene calls are TRBV4-1 and TRBJ2-3, with TRBD1 matching 9 bases. The length of the CDR3 is 15 residues. Germline loops: CDR1 MGHRA, CDR2 YSYEKL. Germline trimming cut 0 bases from V and 7 bases from J; bases unmatched to any gene: 5. CDR3 loop: CASSQDGTGLNTQYF. Written as DNA, the CDR3 is TGCGCCAGCAGCCAAGATGGGACAGGGCTAAATACGCAGTATTTT.

The chain has TRBV11-3 and TRBJ2-7, with TRBD2 identical over 7 bases. Looked up from germline, CDR1 is SGHNT and CDR2 is YENEEA. V lost 7 bases, J lost 4 bases, and 7 bases stayed unmatched. The CDR3 is 13 residues long. The CDR3 here is CASTQWGGYEQYF. Written as DNA, the CDR3 is TGTGCCAGCACCCAATGGGGGGGTTACGAGCAGTACTTC.

The chain uses TRBV7-3 and TRBJ2-3, with D hard to call. The CDR3 runs to 13 residues. Per the germline V gene, CDR1 is SGHTA and CDR2 is FQGTGA. Trimming took 5 bases from V and 1 from J, leaving 7 bases between them. CDR3 sequence: CASSVLRTDTQYF. CDR3 sequence (DNA): TGTGCCAGCAGCGTCCTCCGCACAGATACGCAGTATTTT.

V is TRBV7-2 and J is TRBJ1-1; D is uncertain. Trimming took 6 bases from V and 4 from J, leaving 18 bases between them. Germline V gene lookup returns CDR1 SGHTA and CDR2 FQGNSA. This CDR3 is built from 15 residues. DNA for the CDR3: TGTGCCAGCAGAGATCCGAGGGAGCTGCGCACTGAAGCTTTCTTT. It is translated as CASRDPRELRTEAFF. Variable domain in full (rest from reference TRBV7-2 and TRBJ1-1): GAGVSQSPSNKVTEKGKDVELRCDPISGHTALYWYRQSLGQGLEFLIYFQGNSAPDKSGLPSDRFSAERTGGSVSTLTIQRTQQEDSAVYLCASRDPRELRTEAFFGQGTRLTVV.

The chain combines TRBV2 with TRBJ2-7; a possible D gene is TRBD1 (5 bases). The CDR3 consists of 13 residues. The V end lost 4 bases, the J end lost 2 bases, and 9 bases lay between the germline ends. Germline CDR1 is SNHLY and CDR2 is FYNNEI. The CDR3 sequence is CASSAQGAYEQYF. Written as DNA, the CDR3 is TGTGCCAGCAGTGCCCAGGGTGCCTACGAGCAGTACTTC.

The chain is built from TRBV27 and TRBJ1-5, with D perhaps matching TRBD1 (6 bases). Germline loops: CDR1 MNHEY, CDR2 SMNVEV (reference sequence). With 4 bases removed from V and 3 bases from J, the gap between germline ends came to 19 bases. The CDR3 runs to 17 residues. CDR3 sequence reads: CASSSRGGARVNQPQHF. In nucleotides, the CDR3 is TGTGCCAGCAGTTCCCGTGGGGGGGCGCGGGTCAATCAGCCCCAGCATTTT.

The chain recombines TRBV5-1 with TRBJ2-1, with 7 bases that match TRBD1. Germline values: CDR1 SGHRS, CDR2 YFSETQ. CDR3 length: 15 residues. Trimming removed 2 bases from V and 5 bases from J; junction bases left unmatched: 7. In DNA, the CDR3 is TGCGCCAGCAGCTTTTGGACAGGATCAGACAATGAGCAGTTCTTC. This gives the protein CASSFWTGSDNEQFF.

This clone was seen more than once but under ten times. This chain connects TRBV28 to TRBJ1-3; TRBD1 matches 8 bases. With 4 bases clipped from V and 4 bases from J, the junction kept 12 bases outside the gene matches. The CDR3 consists of 17 residues. In germline, CDR1 is MDHEN, CDR2 SYDVKM. The CDR3 loop reads CASSSLDGQGLGNTIYF. The DNA of the CDR3 is TGTGCCAGCAGTTCACTCGACGGACAGGGACTCGGAAACACCATATATTTT.

The genes are TRBV27 and TRBJ2-5; weak D call: TRBD2 (6 bases). The CDR3 runs 14 residues. Germline lookup yields CDR1 MNHEY and CDR2 SMNVEV (reference sequence). V lost 2 bases and J 0 bases, leaving 7 bases between the germline ends. CDR3 in amino acids: CASSLGGYQETQYF. CDR3 nucleotide sequence: TGTGCCAGCAGTTTAGGGGGGTACCAAGAGACCCAGTACTTC.

The chain employs TRBV7-9 and TRBJ1-3; no clear D gene. Germline CDR1 reads SEHNR; CDR2 reads FQNEAQ (reference sequence). CDR3 size: 16 residues. Trimming removed 5 bases from V and 0 bases from J, with 14 bases in between. CDR3 in amino acids: CASSHPQIYSGNTIYF. The CDR3 nucleotides read TGTGCCAGCAGCCACCCACAGATTTACTCTGGAAACACCATATATTTT.

The rearrangement uses TRBV7-8 and TRBJ2-5; tentative D call: TRBD1 (6 bases). Germline CDR1 reads SGHVS; CDR2 reads FQNEAQ. This CDR3 comprises 13 residues. Trimming pared 0 bases from V and 14 bases from J, leaving 16 bases between. CDR3 bases: TGTGCCAGCAGCTTAGCCATAAGGGGACACTTATACTTC. Translating gives CASSLAIRGHLYF.

The chain recombines TRBV7-3 with TRBJ1-3; D not resolved. The CDR3 runs to 14 residues. V lost 1 base and J lost 2, with 6 bases in between. The germline V gene has CDR1 SGHTA and CDR2 FQGTGA. The CDR3 region has the DNA TGTGCCAGCAGCTTAAATCCTACTGGAAACACCATATATTTT. Protein: CASSLNPTGNTIYF.

The chain has TRBV27 and TRBJ2-2; D uncertain. Deletions cut 3 bases from V and 5 bases from J, with 7 bases between. Germline values: CDR1 MNHEY, CDR2 SMNVEV (reference sequence). This CDR3 is 13 amino acids long. In DNA, the CDR3 is TGTGCCAGCAGTTTTAGTGAAACCGGGGAGCTGTTTTTT. Translated: CASSFSETGELFF.

The rearrangement joins TRBV28 to TRBJ1-3, with unresolved D. The V gene lost 11 bases and the J gene lost 1 base, with 9 bases spanning the gap. CDR1 MDHEN and CDR2 SYDVKM come from the germline V gene. This CDR3 comprises 12 residues. The CDR3: CAAGRSGNTIYF. The DNA for the CDR3 is TGTGCCGCGGGGAGATCTGGAAACACCATATATTTT. The full variable domain, completed using reference TRBV28 and TRBJ1-3, is DVKVTQSSRYLVKRTGEKVFLECVQDMDHENMFWYRQDPGLGLRLIYFSYDVKMKEKGDIPEGYSVSREKKERFSLILESASTNQTSMYLCAAGRSGNTIYFGEGSWLTVV.

This clone appeared a single time. The gene calls are TRBV5-1 and TRBJ1-4; a possible D gene is TRBD1 (6 bases). The CDR3 spans 14 residues. The germline V gene encodes CDR1 SGHRS and CDR2 YFSETQ. V was shortened by 1 base and J by 8 bases, with 12 bases between the two germline ends. The CDR3 loop is CASSLQGLGEKLFF. The CDR3 DNA sequence: TGCGCCAGCAGCTTGCAGGGGCTAGGGGAAAAACTGTTTTTT. The variable domain in full, completed from reference TRBV5-1 and TRBJ1-4, reads KAGVTQTPRYLIKTRGQQVTLSCSPISGHRSVSWYQQTPGQGLQFLFEYFSETQRNKGNFPGRFSGRQFSNSRSEMNVSTLELGDSALYLCASSLQGLGEKLFFGSGTQLSVL.

The chain combines TRBV3-1 (or the pseudogene TRBV3-2) with TRBJ1-2, with a weak D call TRBD1 (6 bases). Trimming shortened V by 1 base and J by 4 bases, and 13 bases separated the two germline ends. The CDR3 has 15 amino acids. The germline V gene has CDR1 LGHDT and CDR2 YNNKEL (reference sequence). The CDR3 DNA reads TGTGCCAGCAGCCAAGTTGGGGGCAGGGGCTATGGCTACACCTTC. Protein: CASSQVGGRGYGYTF.

The J gene is TRBJ1-2, the V gene TRBV2; TRBD1 matches at 8 bases. Germline loops: CDR1 SNHLY, CDR2 FYNNEI. The V gene end was trimmed by 2 bases and the J gene end by 8 bases; junction bases not matched to a gene: 7. CDR3 size: 14 residues. The CDR3 bases are TGTGCCAGCAGTGAATCCCAGGGGGCGTTCGGCTACACCTTC. Amino acids: CASSESQGAFGYTF.

The rearrangement joins TRBV7-3 to TRBJ1-1, with TRBD1 identical over 8 bases. CDR1 is SGHTA and CDR2 is FQGTGA in the germline V gene. The CDR3 contains 13 residues. Trimming took 5 bases from V and 6 from J; bases not matched to a gene: 5. The CDR3 loop is CASSKDRASEAFF. CDR3 in DNA: TGTGCCAGCAGCAAGGACAGGGCTTCTGAAGCTTTCTTT.

CDR3 sequence: CASSQRSGTAKYF. The CDR3 DNA reads TGTGCCAGCAGCCAACGGTCCGGGACAGCGAAGTACTTC. The J gene is TRBJ2-7, the V gene TRBV3-1 (or the pseudogene TRBV3-2); 7 bases line up with TRBD1. The V and J ends lost 2 bases and 11 bases, in that order; junction bases with no gene match: 9. This CDR3 is 13 amino acids long. Germline CDR1 reads LGHDT; CDR2 reads YNNKEL (reference sequence).

The gene calls are TRBV5-1 and TRBJ2-7; a weak D match, TRBD1 (6 bases). The germline CDR1 and CDR2 sequences are SGHRS and YFSETQ. The length of the CDR3 is 13 residues. Trimming removed 3 bases from V and 3 bases from J, with 10 bases in between. CDR3 sequence reads: CASSYRQDYEQYF. CDR3 sequence (DNA): TGCGCCAGCAGCTACCGACAGGACTACGAGCAGTACTTC.

The table lists this clone with a count of one. The chain links TRBV11-2 to TRBJ1-6; TRBD1 might be the D (5 bases). The CDR3 runs to 18 residues. Trimming shortened V by 0 bases and J by 7 bases, and 19 bases separated the two germline ends. Germline V gene lookup returns CDR1 SGHAT and CDR2 FQNNGV. CDR3 in DNA: TGTGCCAGCAGCTTAGAATTGCTGGGGCCAAGTGGGAATTCACCCCTCCACTTT. It translates to CASSLELLGPSGNSPLHF.

The chain is built from TRBV7-9 and TRBJ1-1; D perhaps matches TRBD1 (6 bases). This CDR3 has 14 residues. CDR1 is SEHNR and CDR2 is FQNEAQ in the germline V gene (reference sequence). Trimming cost V 4 bases and J 7 bases, with 16 bases left between them. CDR3 sequence (DNA): TGTGCCAGCAGCTCAATGAATCAGGGGAGTGAAGCTTTCTTT. It translates to CASSSMNQGSEAFF.

This rearrangement joins TRBV4-1 to TRBJ1-1, with unresolved D. Trimming removed 0 bases from V and 8 bases from J, with 10 bases in between. The CDR3 runs to 13 residues. Looked up from germline, CDR1 is MGHRA and CDR2 is YSYEKL. The chain's CDR3 is CASSQDTKTEAFF. CDR3 nucleotides: TGCGCCAGCAGCCAAGATACTAAAACGGAAGCTTTCTTT.

The chain uses TRBV27 and TRBJ2-7, with a possible D match to TRBD1 (6 bases). The CDR3 is 14 amino acids. CDR1 is MNHEY and CDR2 is SMNVEV in the germline V gene (reference sequence). Trimming took 4 bases from V and 6 from J, leaving 16 bases between them. For the CDR3, the DNA is TGTGCCAGCAGTTCCGGGACAAGACAAAGCGAGCAGTACTTC. It codes for CASSSGTRQSEQYF.

The V call is TRBV5-1, the J call TRBJ2-1; TRBD1 aligns across 7 bases. V shed 0 bases and J 3 bases; nucleotides not matched to a gene: 3. The CDR3 totals 15 residues. Germline V gene sequence: CDR1 SGHRS, CDR2 YFSETQ. DNA for the CDR3: TGCGCCAGCAGCTTGGAGACAGGGAGCTACAATGAGCAGTTCTTC. It translates to CASSLETGSYNEQFF. Drawing the rest from reference TRBV5-1 and TRBJ2-1, the complete variable domain is KAGVTQTPRYLIKTRGQQVTLSCSPISGHRSVSWYQQTPGQGLQFLFEYFSETQRNKGNFPGRFSGRQFSNSRSEMNVSTLELGDSALYLCASSLETGSYNEQFFGPGTRLTVL.

This clone was counted a single time. The chain combines TRBV19 with TRBJ1-6, with TRBD1 identical over 8 bases. CDR1 is LNHDA, CDR2 SQIVND, per germline (reference sequence). V was clipped by 6 bases and J by 0 bases; unmatched bases: 7. This CDR3 is built from 17 residues. CDR3 region: CASSPTQGASYNSPLHF. The CDR3, as DNA: TGTGCCAGTAGCCCAACTCAGGGGGCCTCCTATAATTCACCCCTCCACTTT.

The chain has TRBV18 and TRBJ2-2; D is unresolved. The V gene lost 6 bases and the J gene lost 3 bases, with 11 bases spanning the gap. This CDR3 has 14 amino acids. CDR1 is KGHSH, CDR2 LQKENI, per germline. CDR3 in DNA: TGTGCCAGCTCTCTGGAGCACTACACCGGGGAGCTGTTTTTT. This encodes CASSLEHYTGELFF.

The rearrangement joins TRBV2 to TRBJ1-5; 7 nucleotides align to TRBD1. The length of the CDR3 is 14 residues. Germline V gene data show CDR1 as SNHLY and CDR2 as FYNNEI. The junction had 9 bases not matched to a gene; V was cut back by 7 bases and J by 6 bases. CDR3 loop: CASTPGQSPQPQHF. The DNA of the CDR3 is TGTGCCAGCACACCGGGACAGTCGCCTCAGCCCCAGCATTTT.

This sequence joins TRBV3-1 (or the pseudogene TRBV3-2) and TRBJ2-7; 11 bases are shared with TRBD2. CDR3 length: 17 amino acids. V shed 1 base, J shed 5 bases, and the junction held 10 bases outside the gene matches. Germline V CDR1 and CDR2: LGHDT, YNNKEL (reference sequence). The CDR3 loop is CASSQASSGGYVHEQYF. The CDR3 DNA follows: TGTGCCAGCAGCCAAGCGTCTAGCGGGGGGTATGTCCACGAGCAGTACTTC.

The chain is built from TRBV24-1 and TRBJ1-2; 8 nucleotides match TRBD1. CDR1 is KGHDR and CDR2 is SFDVKD in the germline V gene. The CDR3 totals 14 residues. V dropped 2 bases and J dropped 4; count of bases not matched to a gene: 2. CDR3 region: CATSDYGTGYGYTF. CDR3 DNA sequence: TGTGCCACCAGTGATTACGGGACAGGCTATGGCTACACCTTC.